Sequencing of this TCR beta chain was carried out in a study of cytomegalovirus exposure and HLA in healthy donors. J lost 6 bases, V lost 5 bases, and 12 bases had no gene match. The germline CDR1 and CDR2 sequences are SGDLS and YYNGEE. CDR3 length: 15 amino acids. Study-wide results and limits: Highly shared variants forming one cluster were likely a sequencing artifact. A few CMV-associated chains proved CMV antigen-specific in vitro. In a later analysis, parvovirus B19, influenza, CMV and Epstein-Barr virus appeared linked to several top co-occurrence clusters.

PCR used 60 Vbeta primers and 13 Jbeta primers. The table came from immunoSEQ multiplex PCR; TCRdb's copy has only in-frame clones and leaves some out. This sample lists around 150,000 clones; its ten largest clones have 1.3%. Regarding this clone: Its specificity is unknown.

This clonotype originated in a woman aged 55-70 years in good health and CMV-seronegative. Sequencing used PBMCs. The gene calls are TRBV9 and TRBJ2-7, with 9 positions matching TRBD2. The CDR3 DNA reads as TGTGCCAGCAGTGCGGGGCTAGCGGGATCATCCGAGCAGTACTTC. It translates to CASSAGLAGSSEQYF.